Below are 8 T cell receptor beta chains sequenced from a single sample in a study of response to subunit inactivated influenza vaccine. TCRdb passed the RT-PCR reads through MiXCR, listing each CDR3 protein once. The top ten hold less than 2.5% of the sample, which has around 520,000 distinct CDR3 sequences, 25% seen once. The material sequenced was CD4+ T cells sorted from PBMCs, taken 5 to 6 days after vaccination. The receptors were sampled from a man aged 50 or older who received an inactivated influenza vaccine.

This chain joins TRBV30 and TRBJ2-1; D call uncertain. Germline V gene data show CDR1 as GTSNPN and CDR2 as SVGIG (reference sequence). V lost 2 bases, J lost 1 base, and 9 bases lay in between. The CDR3 is 14 amino acids. The CDR3 region has the DNA TGTGCCTGGAGTTTAGTCAATTCCTACAATGAGCAGTTCTTC. It encodes CAWSLVNSYNEQFF.

In its sample, this clonotype was seen a few times. The J gene is TRBJ2-4, the V gene TRBV29-1, with D possibly TRBD1 on 6 matching bases. With 4 bases removed from V and 9 bases from J, the gap between germline ends came to 13 bases. Germline values: CDR1 SQVTM, CDR2 ANQGSEA. The CDR3 is made up of 12 amino acids. The CDR3 is CSVGPQGGIQYF. The CDR3 nucleotides are TGCAGCGTTGGACCCCAAGGGGGCATTCAGTACTTC.

This clonotype was picked up a small number of times. The chain links TRBV7-9 to TRBJ1-1; 11 bases agree with TRBD1. Losses at the gene ends were 2 bases for V and 10 bases for J; bases not matched to a gene: 9. Germline loops: CDR1 SEHNR, CDR2 FQNEAQ (reference sequence). There are 15 residues in the CDR3. The CDR3 region has the DNA TGTGCCAGCAGCTTACGCCGGGACAGGGGGTCGTCAGCTTTCTTT. Protein: CASSLRRDRGSSAFF.

The chain recombines TRBV5-1 with TRBJ1-5; no clear D gene. This CDR3 spans 14 amino acids. The ends were cut back, 4 bases at V and 4 bases at J, with 12 bases in the middle. The germline V gene encodes CDR1 SGHRS and CDR2 YFSETQ. Here the CDR3 DNA reads TGCGCCAGCAGCGACGGGAGCCCAAATCAGCCCCAGCATTTT. This gives the protein CASSDGSPNQPQHF. Drawing the rest from reference TRBV5-1 and TRBJ1-5, the complete variable domain is KAGVTQTPRYLIKTRGQQVTLSCSPISGHRSVSWYQQTPGQGLQFLFEYFSETQRNKGNFPGRFSGRQFSNSRSEMNVSTLELGDSALYLCASSDGSPNQPQHFGDGTRLSIL.

The sample holds many counts of this clonotype. The chain employs TRBV7-2 and TRBJ1-2; D is undetermined. Trimming left V 8 bases short and J 4 bases short, with 20 bases between. Germline lookup yields CDR1 SGHTA and CDR2 FQGNSA. The CDR3 totals 15 residues. CDR3 sequence (DNA): TGTGCCAGCTCCGAGGTCGTGGGGAATAGCTATGGCTACACCTTC. Its translation is CASSEVVGNSYGYTF. Together with reference TRBV7-2 and TRBJ1-2, the CDR3 gives the full variable domain: GAGVSQSPSNKVTEKGKDVELRCDPISGHTALYWYRQSLGQGLEFLIYFQGNSAPDKSGLPSDRFSAERTGGSVSTLTIQRTQQEDSAVYLCASSEVVGNSYGYTFGSGTRLTVV.

In this sample, this clonotype turned up a few times. The chain employs TRBV20-1 and TRBJ2-7; 7 bases agree with TRBD1. J was trimmed by 6 bases and V by 4 bases; bases with no gene match: 12. Germline CDR1 reads DFQATT; CDR2 reads SNEGSKA (reference sequence). CDR3 length equals 14 residues. The CDR3 protein is CSAIRNRGFGEQYF. CDR3 DNA sequence: TGCAGTGCTATCCGCAACAGGGGATTCGGCGAGCAGTACTTC.

The chain recombines TRBV7-2 with TRBJ1-4; the D gene is possibly TRBD1 (6 bases). Germline V gene data show CDR1 as SGHTA and CDR2 as FQGNSA. The CDR3 spans 14 residues. Trimming removed 3 bases from V and 8 bases from J, with 13 bases in between. DNA for the CDR3: TGTGCCAGCAGCTTCTTAGGGGGTGGAGAAAAACTGTTTTTT. Translating gives CASSFLGGGEKLFF. Full variable domain (missing parts from reference TRBV7-2 and TRBJ1-4): GAGVSQSPSNKVTEKGKDVELRCDPISGHTALYWYRQSLGQGLEFLIYFQGNSAPDKSGLPSDRFSAERTGGSVSTLTIQRTQQEDSAVYLCASSFLGGGEKLFFGSGTQLSVL.

This clonotype was counted between two and nine times. The genes are TRBV25-1 and TRBJ2-1; D not certain. Trimming shortened V by 4 bases and J by 7 bases, and 14 bases separated the two germline ends. From germline, CDR1 is MGHDK and CDR2 SYGVNS. The CDR3 extends over 14 amino acids. The CDR3 nucleotides are TGTGCCAGCAGTGTGACTGACCGACCAAATGAGCAGTTCTTC. It translates to CASSVTDRPNEQFF.